These 16 T cell receptor beta chains were all obtained from the same sample, sequenced in a study of early T cells in non-severe SARS-CoV-2 infection. Each CDR3 protein is one row after TCRdb ran MiXCR on the 5' RACE reads. Altogether fewer than 50,000 distinct CDR3 sequences are present, 7% to 8% being singletons, with the ten largest covering approximately 8%. Sequenced input: whole blood. Receptors originate from an adult who was a healthcare worker with PCR-confirmed SARS-CoV-2 infection or an uninfected control (not recorded which).

This clonotype has ten or more counts. The chain recombines TRBV28 with TRBJ2-3; D is possibly TRBD2 (6 bases). CDR3 length equals 14 residues. Trimming took off 5 bases at V and 6 bases at J, with 15 bases between the two ends. CDR1 is MDHEN and CDR2 is SYDVKM in the germline V gene. The CDR3 nucleotides are TGTGCCAGCAGTCCCCCGGGGGTCTCGGATACGCAGTATTTT. The encoded protein is CASSPPGVSDTQYF.

This clonotype was seen many times. J is TRBJ2-2 and V is TRBV7-3; D is unclear. The CDR3 has 14 amino acids. Trimming took off 6 bases at V and 1 base at J, with 9 bases between the two ends. Germline CDR1 and CDR2: SGHTA and FQGTGA. The CDR3 loop is CASRSSVNTGELFF. The DNA of the CDR3 is TGTGCCAGCAGAAGCTCGGTGAACACCGGGGAGCTGTTTTTT.

This clonotype was observed a handful of times. This chain links TRBV28 with TRBJ2-7; D tentatively reads TRBD1 or TRBD2 (5 bases each). Germline CDR1 reads MDHEN; CDR2 reads SYDVKM. V was cut by 6 bases and J by 2 bases, with 17 bases left in between. This CDR3 comprises 15 residues. The CDR3 bases are TGTGCCAGCAGCTCATCCGGGACGGATACCTACGAGCAGTACTTC. Translated: CASSSSGTDTYEQYF.

This clonotype came up a few times. The chain uses TRBV7-9 and TRBJ1-1; D gene ambiguous. The CDR3 runs to 13 residues. V lost 1 base, J lost 4 bases, and 7 bases lay in between. Germline V gives CDR1 SEHNR, CDR2 FQNEAQ (reference sequence). CDR3 sequence: CASSLEGLTEAFF. The CDR3 bases are TGTGCCAGCAGCTTAGAAGGGCTCACTGAAGCTTTCTTT.

In this sample, this clonotype turned up many times. CDR3 nucleotides: TGTGCCATCAGTGAGAATGCTCTTTCTGTGGGGGAAAAACTGTTTTTT. Translating gives CAISENALSVGEKLFF. V is TRBV10-3 and J is TRBJ1-4; D not certain. The CDR3 runs to 16 residues. The germline V gene has CDR1 ENHRY and CDR2 SYGVKD. The V end lost 2 bases, the J end lost 8 bases, and 18 bases lay between the germline ends.

This rearrangement joins TRBV20-1 to TRBJ2-1; 12 bases align to TRBD2. CDR3 length: 14 residues. Germline CDR1 DFQATT, CDR2 SNEGSKA (reference sequence). J was trimmed by 7 bases and V by 3 bases; bases with no gene match: 4. CDR3: CSASEGLAGNEQFF. CDR3 DNA sequence: TGCAGTGCTAGCGAAGGACTAGCGGGGAATGAGCAGTTCTTC.

This clonotype has ten or more counts. This chain links TRBV11-3 with TRBJ2-1; D is unresolved. Trimming shortened V by 3 bases and J by 7 bases, and 13 bases separated the two germline ends. CDR3 length: 14 residues. In germline, CDR1 is SGHNT, CDR2 YENEEA. CDR3 protein: CASSFGGSRNEQFF. DNA of the CDR3: TGTGCCAGCAGCTTTGGTGGGTCGAGGAATGAGCAGTTCTTC. The full variable domain, completed using reference TRBV11-3 and TRBJ2-1, is EAGVVQSPRYKIIEKKQPVAFWCNPISGHNTLYWYLQNLGQGPELLIRYENEEAVDDSQLPKDRFSAERLKGVDSTLKIQPAELGDSAVYLCASSFGGSRNEQFFGPGTRLTVL.

The V gene is TRBV7-9, the J gene TRBJ1-1; 7 bases fit TRBD1. Germline assignment: CDR1 SEHNR and CDR2 FQNEAQ (reference sequence). The CDR3 is made up of 13 amino acids. Losses at the gene ends were 2 bases for V and 4 bases for J; bases not matched to a gene: 1. The CDR3 spells CASSLTGATEAFF. The CDR3 DNA is TGTGCCAGCAGCTTAACAGGGGCCACTGAAGCTTTCTTT.

This clonotype was seen only a few times. The rearrangement joins TRBV29-1 to TRBJ2-7; 9 bases map to TRBD2. This CDR3 comprises 15 residues. Germline values: CDR1 SQVTM, CDR2 ANQGSEA. Unmatched junction bases numbered 11, after V lost 6 bases and J lost 2 bases. This chain's CDR3 is CSVGDLERGAYEQYF. CDR3 DNA: TGCAGCGTGGGAGACCTAGAGCGGGGGGCCTACGAGCAGTACTTC.

This clonotype was observed at least ten times. This chain links TRBV6-2 or TRBV6-3 with TRBJ2-7; TRBD2 is a possible D gene (6 bases). V gave up 1 base and J gave up 5 bases, with 15 bases separating them. The CDR3 is 15 amino acids. Per germline, CDR1 MNHEY and CDR2 SVGEGT. The CDR3 nucleotides are TGTGCCAGCAGTTACTTGGGGGGAAACGGAAACGAGCAGTACTTC. It encodes CASSYLGGNGNEQYF.

The chain is built from TRBV6-6 and TRBJ1-5, with D unclear. V was trimmed by 6 bases and J by 0 bases, leaving 9 bases between them. In germline, CDR1 is MNHNY, CDR2 SVGAGI (reference sequence). This CDR3 region has 14 residues. The CDR3 sequence: CASRAHNSNQPQHF. The CDR3 coding sequence is TGTGCCAGCAGAGCCCATAATAGCAATCAGCCCCAGCATTTT.

At least ten counts were recorded for this clonotype. This chain uses TRBV28 with TRBJ2-7; TRBD1 is a possible D gene (5 bases). Germline loops: CDR1 MDHEN, CDR2 SYDVKM. Trimming removed 3 bases at V and 7 bases at J, with 16 bases between. The CDR3 spans 14 residues. CDR3 region: CASSFLGLWGEQYF. The CDR3 region has the DNA TGTGCCAGCAGTTTTTTGGGGCTCTGGGGAGAGCAGTACTTC.

This clonotype appeared many times. The chain links TRBV11-2 to TRBJ2-7; D ambiguous. The CDR3 sequence is 14 residues long. The germline V gene encodes CDR1 SGHAT and CDR2 FQNNGV. Trimming pared 4 bases from V and 3 bases from J, leaving 13 bases between. The DNA for the CDR3 is TGTGCCAGCAGCTCAGGATCATACCTCTACGAGCAGTACTTC. Its protein is CASSSGSYLYEQYF.

This clonotype has at least ten counts. The chain employs TRBV20-1 and TRBJ2-7; D is ambiguous. V was clipped by 6 bases and J by 2 bases, with 11 bases between them. Germline V gene sequence: CDR1 DFQATT, CDR2 SNEGSKA (reference sequence). This CDR3 comprises 12 residues. CDR3 nucleotides: TGCAGTGCCCTGAACGGGCCCTACGAGCAGTACTTC. Amino acids: CSALNGPYEQYF.

The chain is built from TRBV7-2 and TRBJ2-7, with D possibly being TRBD1 (6 bases). Germline loops: CDR1 SGHTA, CDR2 FQGNSA. This CDR3 spans 15 amino acids. V was shortened by 5 bases and J by 3 bases, with 17 bases between the two germline ends. The CDR3 here is CASSDAGDTGYEQYF. Here the CDR3 DNA reads TGTGCCAGCAGCGACGCCGGGGACACCGGCTACGAGCAGTACTTC.

In its sample, this clonotype was seen many times. The chain couples TRBV12-3 or TRBV12-4 to TRBJ1-2, with D unresolved. The V end lost 5 bases, the J end lost 3 bases, and 10 bases lay between the germline ends. The CDR3 spans 13 residues. The CDR3 DNA reads as TGTGCCAGCAGTCCAGACTACTACTATGGCTACACCTTC. Amino acid sequence: CASSPDYYYGYTF.